A single sample is the source of the 10 T cell receptor beta chains below, sequenced in a study of shared clonotypes between healthy human individuals. Profiling relied on immunoSEQ multiplex PCR, and the TCRdb table lists in-frame clones only, not all of them. The sample has 2 million to 3 million clones, more than 90% seen once. Sequencing input: naive CD4+ T cells sorted from blood. Subset described: CD45RA+ positively selected. Receptor source: a man between 18 and 29 years old in good health.

This chain connects TRBV27 to TRBJ1-1, with D maybe TRBD1 (6 bases). The CDR3 covers 13 residues. V lost 6 bases and J lost 5, with 13 bases in between. The germline V gene encodes CDR1 MNHEY and CDR2 SMNVEV (reference sequence). The CDR3 DNA is TGTGCCAGCAGCTACAGGGATCTTACTGAAGCTTTCTTT. As protein: CASSYRDLTEAFF.

V and J are TRBV5-8 and TRBJ1-2; D remains ambiguous. Germline V gene lookup returns CDR1 SGHTS and CDR2 YDEGEE. CDR3 length: 15 residues. Trimming cost V 2 bases and J 1 base, with 12 bases left between them. This CDR3 reads CASSLGGNINYGYTF. As DNA, the CDR3 is TGTGCCAGCAGCTTAGGCGGGAACATTAACTATGGCTACACCTTC.

The chain uses TRBV7-6 and TRBJ1-4, with 7 bases aligning to TRBD1. The CDR3 is 14 residues long. V was clipped by 8 bases and J by 7 bases; unmatched bases: 10. Germline V gene data show CDR1 as SGHVS and CDR2 as FNYEAQ. DNA for the CDR3: TGTGCCAGCGGAGGGGGCAGGGTCGGTGAAAAACTGTTTTTT. Translated: CASGGGRVGEKLFF.

The rearrangement joins TRBV10-3 to TRBJ2-5; D unresolved. This CDR3 spans 13 amino acids. Germline values: CDR1 ENHRY, CDR2 SYGVKD. Trimming took 4 bases from V and 0 from J, leaving 6 bases between them. CDR3 sequence reads: CAISAADQETQYF. Here the CDR3 DNA reads TGTGCCATCAGTGCGGCAGACCAAGAGACCCAGTACTTC.

The V gene is TRBV7-9, the J gene TRBJ2-3, with 7 bases lining up with TRBD2. Losses at the gene ends were 4 bases for V and 5 bases for J; bases not matched to a gene: 12. Per germline, CDR1 SEHNR and CDR2 FQNEAQ (reference sequence). This CDR3 contains 16 residues. In nucleotides, the CDR3 is TGTGCCAGCAGCTCCCTTAGGTCGGGAGGTCTAGATACGCAGTATTTT. The encoded protein is CASSSLRSGGLDTQYF. The full variable domain, with the rest looked up from reference TRBV7-9 and TRBJ2-3, is DTGVSQNPRHKITKRGQNVTFRCDPISEHNRLYWYRQTLGQGPEFLTYFQNEAQLEKSRLLSDRFSAERPKGSFSTLEIQRTEQGDSAMYLCASSSLRSGGLDTQYFGPGTRLTVL.

In DNA form, the CDR3 reads TGTGCCAGCAGCTTATGGGCAGGTCACAATCAGCCCCAGCATTTT. Translated, it gives CASSLWAGHNQPQHF. This chain connects TRBV7-2 to TRBJ1-5, with D uncertain. CDR1 is SGHTA, CDR2 FQGNSA, per germline. The V gene lost 2 bases and the J gene lost 3 bases, with 11 bases spanning the gap. The CDR3 spans 15 residues.

This chain connects TRBV5-4 to TRBJ2-5; 7 bases map to TRBD2. V shed 4 bases, J shed 3 bases, and the junction held 6 bases outside the gene matches. Germline values: CDR1 SGHNT, CDR2 YYREEE (reference sequence). CDR3 length equals 14 residues. CDR3 DNA sequence: TGTGCCAGCAGCGGAGCGGGGAGGGAAGAGACCCAGTACTTC. This sequence encodes CASSGAGREETQYF.

Here the CDR3 reads CASSPGGSGASYEQYF. In DNA form, the CDR3 reads TGTGCCAGCAGCCCGGGTGGTAGCGGAGCCTCCTACGAGCAGTACTTC. J is TRBJ2-7 and V is TRBV5-4; tentative D call: TRBD2 (6 bases). Germline CDR1 reads SGHNT; CDR2 reads YYREEE (reference sequence). The CDR3 sequence is 16 residues long. The V end was cut by 4 bases, the J end by 0 bases, with 17 bases between.

The chain recombines TRBV11-2 with TRBJ2-7; D gene uncertain. Looked up from germline, CDR1 is SGHAT and CDR2 is FQNNGV. The length of the CDR3 is 17 residues. Trimming cost V 0 bases and J 0 bases, with 15 bases left between them. CDR3 amino acids: CASSLERGGGYSYEQYF. The CDR3 DNA follows: TGTGCCAGCAGCTTAGAAAGAGGCGGTGGGTACTCCTACGAGCAGTACTTC.

The chain recombines TRBV19 with TRBJ1-2; no reliable D call. This CDR3 has 13 amino acids. The germline V gene encodes CDR1 LNHDA and CDR2 SQIVND (reference sequence). Trimming cost V 9 bases and J 8 bases, with 19 bases left between them. For the CDR3, the DNA is TGTGCCAGCCGCCAGCCCCCAGGTGACGGCTACACCTTC. This sequence encodes CASRQPPGDGYTF.